This is a list of T cell receptor beta chains from one sample in a study of T cell clusters in autoimmune cytopenias. TCRdb processed the multiplex PCR reads again and assigns one entry to each CDR3 protein, with no DNA. The sample table includes several thousand distinct CDR3 sequences. The data also belong to a second study, concerning T cell repertoires in aging, cancer and after chemotherapy.

The sequenced sample consisted of peripheral blood. These receptor sequences come from a human donor in good health. Each CDR3 is given with its conserved first and last residue. Each record gives: CDR3 length, V gene, J gene, clone size, CDR3 protein. The listing skips clone size in some rows; elsewhere it reads once, few, many or a size class.

CDR3 length: 12; V gene: TRBV29-1; J gene: TRBJ2-1; clone size: .; CDR3 protein: CSVEETANEQFF
CDR3 length: 15; V gene: TRBV6-2/TRBV6-3; J gene: TRBJ2-3; clone size: .; CDR3 protein: CASSSEGVSTDTQYF
CDR3 length: 15; V gene: TRBV19; J gene: TRBJ2-1; clone size: medium-sized; CDR3 protein: CASKRDGSSYNEQFF
CDR3 length: 11; V gene: TRBV10-3; J gene: TRBJ2-3; clone size: .; CDR3 protein: CAISDDYGQYF
CDR3 length: 14; V gene: TRBV6-5; J gene: TRBJ1-2; clone size: .; CDR3 protein: CASSSTGTGAGYTF
CDR3 length: 13; V gene: TRBV5-1; J gene: TRBJ2-5; clone size: .; CDR3 protein: CASSFLAGETQYF
CDR3 length: 13; V gene: TRBV6-2/TRBV6-3; J gene: TRBJ2-1; clone size: medium-sized; CDR3 protein: CASRDGPGLDEFF
CDR3 length: 15; V gene: TRBV5-1; J gene: TRBJ2-1; clone size: .; CDR3 protein: CASSLKAEIYNEQFF
CDR3 length: 13; V gene: TRBV10-3; J gene: TRBJ2-7; clone size: .; CDR3 protein: CAISESVASEQYF
CDR3 length: 15; V gene: TRBV12-3/TRBV12-4; J gene: TRBJ1-6; clone size: .; CDR3 protein: CASSGQGTELGALHF
CDR3 length: 12; V gene: TRBV30; J gene: TRBJ1-2; clone size: medium-sized; CDR3 protein: CAWSRGNYGYTF
CDR3 length: 12; V gene: TRBV7-2; J gene: TRBJ1-4; clone size: .; CDR3 protein: CASSLGGEKLFF
CDR3 length: 15; V gene: TRBV6-6; J gene: TRBJ1-1; clone size: .; CDR3 protein: CASNRRDGSNTEAFF
CDR3 length: 15; V gene: TRBV18; J gene: TRBJ2-6; clone size: medium-sized; CDR3 protein: CASPKRGLGANVLTF
CDR3 length: 14; V gene: TRBV5-6; J gene: TRBJ1-3; clone size: medium-sized; CDR3 protein: CASSFGTAGNTIYF
CDR3 length: 14; V gene: TRBV6-1; J gene: TRBJ2-1; clone size: .; CDR3 protein: CASCPQRGINEQFF
CDR3 length: 15; V gene: TRBV27; J gene: TRBJ1-2; clone size: medium-sized; CDR3 protein: CASSSHRGQAYGYTF
CDR3 length: 18; V gene: TRBV12-3/TRBV12-4; J gene: TRBJ2-2; clone size: medium-sized; CDR3 protein: CASSSSGLAGANTGELFF
CDR3 length: 15; V gene: TRBV5-5; J gene: TRBJ1-1; clone size: .; CDR3 protein: CASSWDPGRDTEAFF
CDR3 length: 14; V gene: TRBV6-5; J gene: TRBJ2-4; clone size: .; CDR3 protein: CASSSGAAKNIQYF
CDR3 length: 14; V gene: TRBV19; J gene: TRBJ1-5; clone size: .; CDR3 protein: CASRERTGAQPQHF
CDR3 length: 16; V gene: TRBV27; J gene: TRBJ2-5; clone size: .; CDR3 protein: CASSLTASGSQETQYF
CDR3 length: 18; V gene: TRBV30; J gene: TRBJ1-5; clone size: medium-sized; CDR3 protein: CAWSVAGHPKGSNQPQHF
CDR3 length: 16; V gene: TRBV19; J gene: TRBJ2-2; clone size: medium-sized; CDR3 protein: CASSSGLAGVTGELFF
CDR3 length: 14; V gene: TRBV19; J gene: TRBJ2-3; clone size: medium-sized; CDR3 protein: CASSSGRAGDTQYF
CDR3 length: 12; V gene: TRBV19; J gene: TRBJ2-2; clone size: medium-sized; CDR3 protein: CASSTGAGELFF
CDR3 length: 14; V gene: TRBV5-6; J gene: TRBJ2-1; clone size: medium-sized; CDR3 protein: CASSFGLAGVEQFF
CDR3 length: 16; V gene: TRBV19; J gene: TRBJ1-5; clone size: medium-sized; CDR3 protein: CASSPATGRGDQPQHF
CDR3 length: 14; V gene: TRBV20-1; J gene: TRBJ1-2; clone size: .; CDR3 protein: CSARGQGGIYGYTF
CDR3 length: 15; V gene: TRBV14; J gene: TRBJ1-6; clone size: .; CDR3 protein: CASSLRTGWWSPLHF
CDR3 length: 18; V gene: TRBV19; J gene: TRBJ2-1; clone size: medium-sized; CDR3 protein: CASTLSGSSGSIYNEQFF
CDR3 length: 14; V gene: TRBV24-1; J gene: TRBJ2-2; clone size: .; CDR3 protein: CATSDSQVTGELFF
CDR3 length: 15; V gene: TRBV5-4; J gene: TRBJ2-5; clone size: .; CDR3 protein: CASSLGGTSRETQYF
CDR3 length: 15; V gene: TRBV19; J gene: TRBJ1-5; clone size: .; CDR3 protein: CASSIHDRGSQPQHF
CDR3 length: 13; V gene: TRBV6-1; J gene: TRBJ2-7; clone size: medium-sized; CDR3 protein: CASREGSSYEQYF
CDR3 length: 17; V gene: TRBV27; J gene: TRBJ2-6; clone size: medium-sized; CDR3 protein: CASSLSGRGSGANVLTF
CDR3 length: 13; V gene: TRBV29-1; J gene: TRBJ2-3; clone size: medium-sized; CDR3 protein: CSFRAGATDTQYF
CDR3 length: 12; V gene: TRBV12-3/TRBV12-4; J gene: TRBJ2-2; clone size: medium-sized; CDR3 protein: CASRVPIGELFF
CDR3 length: 16; V gene: TRBV4-2; J gene: TRBJ2-3; clone size: .; CDR3 protein: CASSQAVAGDPDTQYF
CDR3 length: 14; V gene: TRBV5-1; J gene: TRBJ2-3; clone size: .; CDR3 protein: CASGTREGTDTQYF
CDR3 length: 15; V gene: TRBV12-3/TRBV12-4; J gene: TRBJ1-4; clone size: medium-sized; CDR3 protein: CASSFGGSLNEKLFF
CDR3 length: 15; V gene: TRBV19; J gene: TRBJ1-5; clone size: medium-sized; CDR3 protein: CASSIGREGGQPQHF